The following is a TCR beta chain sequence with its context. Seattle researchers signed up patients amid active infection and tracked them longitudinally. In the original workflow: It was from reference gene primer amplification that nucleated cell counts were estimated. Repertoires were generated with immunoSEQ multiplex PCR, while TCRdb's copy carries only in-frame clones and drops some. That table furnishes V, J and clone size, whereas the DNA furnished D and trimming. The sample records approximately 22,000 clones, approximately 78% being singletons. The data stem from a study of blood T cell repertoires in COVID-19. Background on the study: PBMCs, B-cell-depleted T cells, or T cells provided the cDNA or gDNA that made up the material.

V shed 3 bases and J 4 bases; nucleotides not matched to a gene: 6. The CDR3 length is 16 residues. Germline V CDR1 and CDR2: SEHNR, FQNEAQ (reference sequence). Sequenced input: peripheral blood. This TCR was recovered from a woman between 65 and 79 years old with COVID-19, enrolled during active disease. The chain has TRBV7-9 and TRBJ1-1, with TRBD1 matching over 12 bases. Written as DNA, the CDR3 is TGTGCCAGCAGCTTGGGACAGGGGGCGTCGGGCACTGAAGCTTTCTTT. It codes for CASSLGQGASGTEAFF.